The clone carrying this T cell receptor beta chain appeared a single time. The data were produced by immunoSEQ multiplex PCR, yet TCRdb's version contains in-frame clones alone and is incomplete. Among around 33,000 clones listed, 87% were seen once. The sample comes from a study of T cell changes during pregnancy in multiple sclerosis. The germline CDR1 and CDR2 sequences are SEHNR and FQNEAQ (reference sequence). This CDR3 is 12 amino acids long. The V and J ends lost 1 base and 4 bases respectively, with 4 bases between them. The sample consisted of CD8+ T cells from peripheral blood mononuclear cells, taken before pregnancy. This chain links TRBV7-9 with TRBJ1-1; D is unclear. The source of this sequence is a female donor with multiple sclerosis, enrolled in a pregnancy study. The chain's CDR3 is CASSLDSTEAFF. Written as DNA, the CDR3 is TGTGCCAGCAGCTTAGACAGCACTGAAGCTTTCTTT.